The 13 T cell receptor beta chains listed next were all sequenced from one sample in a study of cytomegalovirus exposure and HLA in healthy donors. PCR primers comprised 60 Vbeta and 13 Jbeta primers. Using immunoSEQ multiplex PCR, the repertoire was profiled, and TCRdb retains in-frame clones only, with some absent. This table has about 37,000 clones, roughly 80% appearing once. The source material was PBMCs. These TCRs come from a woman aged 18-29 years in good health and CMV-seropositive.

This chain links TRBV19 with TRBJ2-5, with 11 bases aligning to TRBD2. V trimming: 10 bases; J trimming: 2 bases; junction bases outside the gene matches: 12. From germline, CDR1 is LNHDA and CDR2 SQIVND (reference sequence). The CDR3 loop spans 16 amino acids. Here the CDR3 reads CATTPTGLAGQETQYF. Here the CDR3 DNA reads TGTGCCACCACACCGACCGGACTAGCGGGTCAAGAGACCCAGTACTTC.

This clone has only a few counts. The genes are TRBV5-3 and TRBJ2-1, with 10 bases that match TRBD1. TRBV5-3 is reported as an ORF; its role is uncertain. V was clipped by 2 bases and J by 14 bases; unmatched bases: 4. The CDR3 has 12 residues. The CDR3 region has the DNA TGTGCCAGAAGCTTATGGGACAGGGGAGAGTTCTTC. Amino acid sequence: CARSLWDRGEFF.

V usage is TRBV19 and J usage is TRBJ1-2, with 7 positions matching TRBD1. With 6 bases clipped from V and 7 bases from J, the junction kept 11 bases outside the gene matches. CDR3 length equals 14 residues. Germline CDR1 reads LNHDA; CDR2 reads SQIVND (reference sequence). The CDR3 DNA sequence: TGTGCCAGTAGAGAAGGGGGCGAAGTCGGTGGCTACACCTTC. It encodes CASREGGEVGGYTF.

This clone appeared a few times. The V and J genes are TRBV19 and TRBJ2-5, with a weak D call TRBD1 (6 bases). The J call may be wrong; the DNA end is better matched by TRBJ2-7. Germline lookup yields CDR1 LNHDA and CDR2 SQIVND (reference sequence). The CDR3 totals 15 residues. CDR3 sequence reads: CASSIRAAGRGEQYF. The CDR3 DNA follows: TGTGCCAGTAGTATACGGGCGGCAGGCAGGGGCGAGCAGTACTTC.

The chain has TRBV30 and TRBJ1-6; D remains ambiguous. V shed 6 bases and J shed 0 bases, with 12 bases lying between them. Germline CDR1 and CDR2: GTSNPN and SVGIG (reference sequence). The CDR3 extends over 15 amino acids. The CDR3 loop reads CACTLLSSYNSPLHF. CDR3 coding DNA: TGTGCCTGTACTTTGTTGAGCTCCTATAATTCACCCCTCCACTTT.

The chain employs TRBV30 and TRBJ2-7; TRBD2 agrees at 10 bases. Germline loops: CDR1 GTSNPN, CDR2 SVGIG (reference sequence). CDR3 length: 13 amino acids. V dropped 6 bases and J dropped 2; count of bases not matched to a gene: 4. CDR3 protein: CACSLAGPYEQYF. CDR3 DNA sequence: TGTGCCTGCTCACTAGCGGGACCCTACGAGCAGTACTTC.

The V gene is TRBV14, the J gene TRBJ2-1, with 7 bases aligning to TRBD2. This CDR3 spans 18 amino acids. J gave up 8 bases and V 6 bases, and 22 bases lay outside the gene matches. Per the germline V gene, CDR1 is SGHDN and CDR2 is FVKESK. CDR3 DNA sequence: TGTGCCAGCAGACAAACGGCTAGCTCGGCGGGAGACGGAGATGAGCAGTTCTTC. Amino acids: CASRQTASSAGDGDEQFF.

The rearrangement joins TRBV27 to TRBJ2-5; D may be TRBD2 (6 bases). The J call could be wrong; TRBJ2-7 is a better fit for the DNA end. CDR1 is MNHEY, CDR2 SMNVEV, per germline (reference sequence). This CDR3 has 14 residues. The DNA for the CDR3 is TGTGCCAGCAGATCCCCCGTAAGGGAGGACGAGCAGTACTTC. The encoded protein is CASRSPVREDEQYF.

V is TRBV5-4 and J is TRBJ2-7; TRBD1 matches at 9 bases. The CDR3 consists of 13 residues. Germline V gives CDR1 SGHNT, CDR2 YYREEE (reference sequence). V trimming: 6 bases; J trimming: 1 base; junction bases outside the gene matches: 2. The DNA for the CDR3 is TGTGCCAGCACCGGGACAGGGTCCTACGAGCAGTACTTC. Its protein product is CASTGTGSYEQYF. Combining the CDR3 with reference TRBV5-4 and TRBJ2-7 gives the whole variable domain ETGVTQSPTHLIKTRGQQVTLRCSSQSGHNTVSWYQQALGQGPQFIFQYYREEENGRGNFPPRFSGLQFPNYSSELNVNALELDDSALYLCASTGTGSYEQYFGPGTRLTVT.

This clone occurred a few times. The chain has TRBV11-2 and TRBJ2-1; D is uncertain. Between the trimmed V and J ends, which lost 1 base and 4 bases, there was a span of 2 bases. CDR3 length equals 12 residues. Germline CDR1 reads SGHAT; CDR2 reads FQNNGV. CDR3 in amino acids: CASSLAYNEQFF. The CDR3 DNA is TGTGCCAGCAGCTTAGCTTACAATGAGCAGTTCTTC. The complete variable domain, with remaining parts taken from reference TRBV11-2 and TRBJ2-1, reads EAGVAQSPRYKIIEKRQSVAFWCNPISGHATLYWYQQILGQGPKLLIQFQNNGVVDDSQLPKDRFSAERLKGVDSTLKIQPAKLEDSAVYLCASSLAYNEQFFGPGTRLTVL.

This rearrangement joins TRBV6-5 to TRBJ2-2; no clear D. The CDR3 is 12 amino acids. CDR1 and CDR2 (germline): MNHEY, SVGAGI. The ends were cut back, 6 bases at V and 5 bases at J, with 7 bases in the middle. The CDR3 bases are TGTGCCAGCAGACCCCAGACCGGGGAGCTGTTTTTT. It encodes CASRPQTGELFF.

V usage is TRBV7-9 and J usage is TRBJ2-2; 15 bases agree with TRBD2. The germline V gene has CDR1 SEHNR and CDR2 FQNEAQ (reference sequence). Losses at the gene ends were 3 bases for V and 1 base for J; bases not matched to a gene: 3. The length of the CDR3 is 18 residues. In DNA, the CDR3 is TGTGCCAGCAGCTTCGGGACTAGCGGGAGGAGGAACACCGGGGAGCTGTTTTTT. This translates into CASSFGTSGRRNTGELFF. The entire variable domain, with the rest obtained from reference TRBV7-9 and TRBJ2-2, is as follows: DTGVSQNPRHKITKRGQNVTFRCDPISEHNRLYWYRQTLGQGPEFLTYFQNEAQLEKSRLLSDRFSAERPKGSFSTLEIQRTEQGDSAMYLCASSFGTSGRRNTGELFFGEGSRLTVL.

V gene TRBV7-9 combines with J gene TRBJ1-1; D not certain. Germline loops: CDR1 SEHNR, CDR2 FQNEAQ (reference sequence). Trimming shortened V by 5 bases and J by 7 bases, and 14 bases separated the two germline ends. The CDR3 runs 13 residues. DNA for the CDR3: TGTGCCAGCAGCGAGGCTGACTACTATGAAGCTTTCTTT. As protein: CASSEADYYEAFF.